The 22 T cell receptor beta chains given below trace back to one sample, sequenced in a study of OX40 agonist ivuxolimab in advanced cancers. Assay used: immunoSEQ multiplex PCR; TCRdb lists only in-frame clones, some missing. This repertoire shows approximately 47,000 clones, 88% found once; its top ten account for roughly 8.1%. Sequenced here: CD4+ or CD8+ T cells sorted from blood, sampled in a trial of the OX40 agonist ivuxolimab. Receptors were obtained from an adult with an advanced solid tumor such as melanoma, head and neck, liver or kidney cancer.

The chain carries TRBV5-6 and TRBJ2-7; 9 bases are shared with TRBD2. The CDR3 covers 15 residues. Unmatched junction bases numbered 1, after V lost 0 bases and J lost 0 bases. The germline V gene has CDR1 SGHDT and CDR2 YYEEEE. CDR3 amino acids: CASSLGGRASYEQYF. In nucleotides, the CDR3 is TGTGCCAGCAGCTTGGGCGGGAGGGCCTCCTACGAGCAGTACTTC.

The chain is built from TRBV5-1 and TRBJ2-3, with 7 bases lining up with TRBD1. Germline V lookup: CDR1 SGHRS, CDR2 YFSETQ. The trim removed 0 bases at V and 0 bases at J, leaving 4 bases unmatched. The CDR3 spans 16 residues. The CDR3 is CASSLAGTDSTDTQYF. CDR3 bases: TGCGCCAGCAGCTTGGCTGGGACAGATAGCACAGATACGCAGTATTTT.

This clone was detected a few times. The rearrangement joins TRBV5-4 to TRBJ2-5; 9 nucleotides line up with TRBD2. Losses at the gene ends were 3 bases for V and 2 bases for J; bases not matched to a gene: 5. The CDR3 length is 15 residues. Germline CDR1 is SGHNT and CDR2 is YYREEE (reference sequence). The CDR3 DNA is TGTGCCAGCAGCTCAACTAGCGGGTTTCAAGAGACCCAGTACTTC. Its protein is CASSSTSGFQETQYF.

The V gene is TRBV9, the J gene TRBJ2-3; 8 bases fit TRBD2. From germline, CDR1 is SGDLS and CDR2 YYNGEE. The CDR3 has 15 residues. Unmatched junction bases numbered 5, after V lost 3 bases and J lost 2 bases. CDR3 in amino acids: CASSGLAPHTDTQYF. CDR3 in DNA: TGTGCCAGCAGCGGACTAGCGCCTCACACAGATACGCAGTATTTT.

V usage is TRBV7-9 and J usage is TRBJ1-1; D is uncertain. The germline V gene has CDR1 SEHNR and CDR2 FQNEAQ (reference sequence). The V and J ends lost 2 bases and 1 base respectively, with 5 bases between them. The CDR3 covers 13 residues. CDR3 loop: CASSLSANTEAFF. The CDR3 DNA follows: TGTGCCAGCAGCTTATCGGCGAACACTGAAGCTTTCTTT.

This clone has a single count. The chain employs TRBV4-1 and TRBJ1-2, with a weak D call TRBD1 (5 bases). Germline CDR1 MGHRA, CDR2 YSYEKL. V gave up 4 bases and J gave up 5 bases, with 14 bases separating them. The CDR3 is made up of 14 amino acids. The DNA for the CDR3 is TGCGCCAGCAGCCCCCGGGACCTCCAGTATGGCTACACCTTC. Translated: CASSPRDLQYGYTF.

V and J are TRBV4-1 and TRBJ1-1; no clear D gene. This CDR3 comprises 16 residues. Germline CDR1 is MGHRA and CDR2 is YSYEKL. V was pared by 1 base and J by 4 bases, with 16 bases between. The CDR3: CASSQVNMGLSTEAFF. DNA of the CDR3: TGCGCCAGCAGCCAAGTTAATATGGGTTTGAGCACTGAAGCTTTCTTT.

The V call is TRBV30, the J call TRBJ1-5, with 7 positions matching TRBD1. CDR1 is GTSNPN and CDR2 is SVGIG in the germline V gene (reference sequence). The CDR3 spans 15 residues. V shed 5 bases, J shed 5 bases, and the junction held 12 bases outside the gene matches. CDR3: CAWAIKGGADQPQHF. The CDR3 DNA reads as TGTGCCTGGGCTATCAAAGGGGGCGCGGATCAGCCCCAGCATTTT.

V and J are TRBV27 and TRBJ1-6; tentative D call: TRBD1 (5 bases). There are 19 residues in the CDR3. Germline lookup yields CDR1 MNHEY and CDR2 SMNVEV (reference sequence). With 0 bases removed from V and 1 base from J, the gap between germline ends came to 16 bases. Here the CDR3 reads CASSLSGGGKRSYNSPLHF. CDR3 nucleotide sequence: TGTGCCAGCAGTTTATCGGGCGGGGGTAAAAGGTCCTATAATTCACCCCTCCACTTT.

The DNA of the CDR3 is TGTGCCAGCAAAGGTGGGAATCAGCCCCAGCATTTT. Translating gives CASKGGNQPQHF. The chain uses TRBV6-5 and TRBJ1-5, with D unclear. V was clipped by 7 bases and J by 4 bases, with 8 bases between them. The CDR3 length is 12 residues. CDR1 MNHEY and CDR2 SVGAGI come from the germline V gene.

The gene calls are TRBV20-1 and TRBJ2-4; no reliable D call. This CDR3 has 10 residues. V was pared by 5 bases and J by 8 bases, with 7 bases between. Per germline, CDR1 DFQATT and CDR2 SNEGSKA (reference sequence). CDR3 residues: CSAPLDIQYF. Here the CDR3 DNA reads TGCAGTGCTCCCTTGGACATTCAGTACTTC.

The chain joins TRBV11-3 to TRBJ1-4, with D hard to call. V lost 5 bases and J 5 bases, leaving 9 bases between the germline ends. Germline values: CDR1 SGHNT, CDR2 YENEEA. The CDR3 has 13 amino acids. The CDR3 DNA is TGTGCCAGCAGCCCGAGGATCAATGAAAAACTGTTTTTT. This gives the protein CASSPRINEKLFF.

Worth noting for this clone: The junction departs from the called germline gene at one end, perhaps through a read error. This sequence joins TRBV7-7 and TRBJ2-5; 8 positions agree with TRBD2. Germline CDR1 and CDR2: SSHAT and FNYEAQ (reference sequence). This CDR3 has 13 residues. CDR3 sequence (DNA): TGTGCTAGCAGCGGGGGACGAATAGAGACCCAGTACTTC. This codes for CASSGGRIETQYF. Using reference TRBV7-7 and TRBJ2-5 for the parts outside the CDR3, the full variable domain is GAGVSQSPRYKVTKRGQDVTLRCDPISSHATLYWYQQALGQGPEFLTYFNYEAQPDKSGLPSDRFSAERPEGSISTLTIQRTEQRDSAMYRCASSGGRIETQYFGPGTRLLVL.

This chain uses TRBV2 with TRBJ2-5; either TRBD1 or TRBD2 may fit D (7 bases each). V lost 5 bases to trimming and J lost 2 bases, with 18 bases between them. CDR3 length: 16 residues. Germline CDR1 reads SNHLY; CDR2 reads FYNNEI. CDR3 sequence (DNA): TGTGCCAGCAGTTCAATGTCAGGGGGGGGGCAAGAGACCCAGTACTTC. This translates into CASSSMSGGGQETQYF.

V and J are TRBV28 and TRBJ1-5; 8 positions agree with TRBD1. The length of the CDR3 is 15 residues. Germline lookup yields CDR1 MDHEN and CDR2 SYDVKM. V trimming: 7 bases; J trimming: 5 bases; junction bases outside the gene matches: 10. The CDR3 sequence: CASTLLGQGDQPQHF. The CDR3 DNA reads as TGTGCCAGCACGCTCCTCGGACAGGGCGATCAGCCCCAGCATTTT.

The rearrangement links TRBV4-1 to TRBJ2-2; 13 bases are shared with TRBD2. V gave up 4 bases and J gave up 4 bases; unmatched junction bases: 9. Germline V gene lookup returns CDR1 MGHRA and CDR2 YSYEKL. The CDR3 length is 18 residues. The CDR3 DNA follows: TGCGCCAGCAGCCCACGGACTAGCGGGAGTTCGGGCACCGGGGAGCTGTTTTTT. As protein: CASSPRTSGSSGTGELFF.

The gene calls are TRBV5-1 and TRBJ2-2; 9 nucleotides line up with TRBD2. The V segment lost 3 bases and the J segment 4 bases; nucleotides outside the gene matches: 7. CDR1 and CDR2 (germline): SGHRS, YFSETQ. This CDR3 region has 16 residues. The CDR3 here is CASSWSSGRITGELFF. The CDR3 coding sequence is TGCGCCAGCAGCTGGTCCAGCGGGAGGATCACCGGGGAGCTGTTTTTT.

The chain carries TRBV14 and TRBJ2-3; TRBD2 matches at 7 bases. V shed 6 bases, J shed 8 bases, and the junction held 14 bases outside the gene matches. The CDR3 contains 15 residues. Germline CDR1 is SGHDN and CDR2 is FVKESK. CDR3 amino acids: CASSRVGPPGGTQYF. The CDR3 region has the DNA TGTGCCAGCAGTAGAGTAGGCCCCCCGGGGGGTACGCAGTATTTT. Based on the CDR3 plus reference TRBV14 and TRBJ2-3, the full variable domain is EAGVTQFPSHSVIEKGQTVTLRCDPISGHDNLYWYRRVMGKEIKFLLHFVKESKQDESGMPNNRFLAERTGGTYSTLKVQPAELEDSGVYFCASSRVGPPGGTQYFGPGTRLTVL.

This rearrangement joins TRBV21-1 to TRBJ2-1; TRBD1 is taken as the D call from the table, unchecked against the DNA. TRBV21-1 is a recognized pseudogene. CDR3 length: 13 amino acids. Here the CDR3 DNA reads TGTGCCAGCAGCGGTACAGGCCGAAATGAGCAGTTCTTC. Protein sequence: CASSGTGRNEQFF.

This clone was detected once. This chain joins TRBV18 and TRBJ2-1; D is unresolved. This CDR3 comprises 13 residues. V was cut by 0 bases and J by 10 bases, with 10 bases left in between. In germline, CDR1 is KGHSH, CDR2 LQKENI. CDR3 amino acids: CASSPPGFAEQFF. The DNA of the CDR3 is TGTGCCAGCTCACCACCAGGGTTCGCCGAGCAGTTCTTC.

V gene TRBV5-3 combines with J gene TRBJ2-7; 10 bases are shared with TRBD1. TRBV5-3 is an ORF; its function is uncertain. The trim removed 7 bases at V and 4 bases at J, leaving 11 bases unmatched. CDR3 size: 15 residues. This CDR3 reads CARSIHGTGAYEQYF. Written as DNA, the CDR3 is TGTGCCAGATCCATCCACGGGACAGGGGCATACGAGCAGTACTTC.

CDR3: CASSAGTGHGYTF. In DNA form, the CDR3 reads TGCGCCAGCAGCGCCGGGACAGGGCATGGCTACACCTTC. The chain employs TRBV5-1 and TRBJ1-2; 9 positions agree with TRBD1. CDR1 is SGHRS, CDR2 YFSETQ, per germline. Trimming removed 4 bases from V and 6 bases from J; junction bases left unmatched: 4. This CDR3 has 13 residues.